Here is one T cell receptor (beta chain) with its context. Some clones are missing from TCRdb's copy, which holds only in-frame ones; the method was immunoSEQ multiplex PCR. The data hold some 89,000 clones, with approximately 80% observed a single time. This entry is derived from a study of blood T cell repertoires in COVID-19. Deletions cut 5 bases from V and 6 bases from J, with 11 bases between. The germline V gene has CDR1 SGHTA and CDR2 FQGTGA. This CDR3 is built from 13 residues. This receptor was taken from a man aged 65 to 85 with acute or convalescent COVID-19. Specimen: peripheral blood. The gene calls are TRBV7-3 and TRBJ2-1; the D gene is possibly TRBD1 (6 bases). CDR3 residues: CASSPSGVNEQFF. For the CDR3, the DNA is TGTGCCAGCAGCCCCTCAGGGGTCAATGAGCAGTTCTTC.